The 29 T cell receptor beta chains listed next were all sequenced from one sample in a study of response to subunit inactivated influenza vaccine. From the RT-PCR reads, TCRdb called clonotypes with MiXCR, one entry per CDR3 protein. Of fewer than 350,000 distinct CDR3 sequences in the sample, about a fifth were seen once. The sample here was PBMCs from blood, taken less than 22 months after vaccination. The origin of the receptors is a man aged 45 to 70 who received an inactivated influenza vaccine.

This clonotype was observed a handful of times. The chain's CDR3 is CASSQDLETYEQYF. CDR3 DNA sequence: TGCGCCAGCAGCCAAGATTTAGAGACCTACGAGCAGTACTTC. The chain links TRBV4-3 to TRBJ2-7; no clear D. The CDR3 is made up of 14 amino acids. The V and J ends lost 0 bases and 2 bases respectively, with 8 bases between them. Germline lookup yields CDR1 LGHNA and CDR2 YSLEER.

The V gene is TRBV29-1, the J gene TRBJ2-3; perhaps TRBD2 as D (7 bases). The CDR3 is 14 amino acids. The germline V gene has CDR1 SQVTM and CDR2 ANQGSEA. The V end was cut by 2 bases, the J end by 1 base, with 10 bases between. CDR3 region: CSVETGGRTDTQYF. CDR3 DNA: TGCAGCGTTGAAACGGGGGGCCGCACAGATACGCAGTATTTT.

This clonotype was seen more than once but under ten times. The V call is TRBV7-9, the J call TRBJ2-1; 7 bases are shared with TRBD2. The CDR3 covers 17 residues. The J segment lost 3 bases and the V segment lost 4 bases, leaving 12 bases of the junction unmatched. Germline V CDR1 and CDR2: SEHNR, FQNEAQ (reference sequence). CDR3 bases: TGTGCCAGCAGCTCCGCGAAATCGGGAGGCAACTACAATGAGCAGTTCTTC. This translates into CASSSAKSGGNYNEQFF.

This clonotype was observed a handful of times. The V and J genes are TRBV4-3 and TRBJ2-2; possible D gene TRBD2, 7 bases. The V gene lost 4 bases and the J gene lost 1 base, with 16 bases spanning the gap. In germline, CDR1 is LGHNA, CDR2 YSLEER. The CDR3 sequence is 17 residues long. The CDR3, as DNA: TGCGCCAGCAGCCTCTCGGGGGCTAGCGGGAACACCGGGGAGCTGTTTTTT. This gives the protein CASSLSGASGNTGELFF.

The rearrangement joins TRBV7-8 to TRBJ1-1, with D perhaps matching TRBD1 (5 bases). The V gene lost 0 bases and the J gene lost 1 base, with 9 bases spanning the gap. The CDR3 is 15 amino acids. Looked up from germline, CDR1 is SGHVS and CDR2 is FQNEAQ. The chain's CDR3 is CASSLAWQGNTEAFF. The CDR3 nucleotides read TGTGCCAGCAGCTTAGCGTGGCAGGGGAACACTGAAGCTTTCTTT.

The J gene is TRBJ2-1, the V gene TRBV24-1, with 12 bases aligning to TRBD2. The junction had 3 bases not matched to a gene; V was cut back by 2 bases and J by 5 bases. Germline assignment: CDR1 KGHDR and CDR2 SFDVKD. The CDR3 is made up of 16 amino acids. The CDR3 sequence is CATSDSLAGGDNEQFF. The CDR3 region has the DNA TGTGCCACCAGTGATTCTCTAGCGGGAGGGGACAATGAGCAGTTCTTC.

This clonotype has more than one count but fewer than ten. This chain uses TRBV29-1 with TRBJ2-5, with 10 bases fitting TRBD2. In germline, CDR1 is SQVTM, CDR2 ANQGSEA. Trimming cost V 5 bases and J 4 bases; bases outside gene matches: 7. This CDR3 comprises 14 residues. CDR3 residues: CSVSPGLASETQYF. The CDR3, as DNA: TGCAGCGTTTCGCCGGGACTAGCGTCAGAGACCCAGTACTTC.

The chain combines TRBV6-5 with TRBJ1-1; no firm D call. The CDR3 is 15 amino acids. Trimming stripped 5 bases from V and 1 base from J, with 14 bases between. The germline CDR1 and CDR2 sequences are MNHEY and SVGAGI. The DNA for the CDR3 is TGTGCCAGCAGTGAGTCGAGGATCGGGAACACTGAAGCTTTCTTT. Translation gives CASSESRIGNTEAFF.

The rearrangement uses TRBV28 and TRBJ2-4; D ambiguous. Germline assignment: CDR1 MDHEN and CDR2 SYDVKM. The CDR3 length is 15 residues. Trimming took 5 bases from V and 2 from J, leaving 13 bases between them. The CDR3 DNA sequence: TGTGCCAGCAGTGGGCTGATGGGGACCAAAAACATTCAGTACTTC. Translation: CASSGLMGTKNIQYF. The full variable domain, its missing parts supplied by reference TRBV28 and TRBJ2-4, is DVKVTQSSRYLVKRTGEKVFLECVQDMDHENMFWYRQDPGLGLRLIYFSYDVKMKEKGDIPEGYSVSREKKERFSLILESASTNQTSMYLCASSGLMGTKNIQYFGAGTRLSVL.

The V call is TRBV28, the J call TRBJ2-5, with D perhaps TRBD2 (5 bases). V lost 3 bases to trimming and J lost 2 bases, with 22 bases between them. Germline V lookup: CDR1 MDHEN, CDR2 SYDVKM. The CDR3 loop spans 18 amino acids. The CDR3 protein is CASSFGVKRKRNQETQYF. CDR3 nucleotide sequence: TGTGCCAGCAGTTTTGGTGTGAAGCGGAAAAGAAATCAAGAGACCCAGTACTTC. Filled out from reference TRBV28 and TRBJ2-5, the complete variable domain reads DVKVTQSSRYLVKRTGEKVFLECVQDMDHENMFWYRQDPGLGLRLIYFSYDVKMKEKGDIPEGYSVSREKKERFSLILESASTNQTSMYLCASSFGVKRKRNQETQYFGPGTRLLVL.

Many counts were recorded for this clonotype. J is TRBJ2-5 and V is TRBV4-2; tentatively, D is TRBD1 (7 bases). Germline CDR1 reads LGHNA; CDR2 reads YNFKEQ. The CDR3 has 16 amino acids. Between the trimmed V and J ends, which lost 2 bases and 5 bases, there was a span of 18 bases. The CDR3 loop is CASSQRDRDSGETQYF. In DNA form, the CDR3 reads TGTGCCAGCAGCCAAAGAGACCGGGACAGCGGGGAGACCCAGTACTTC.

This clonotype was found a few times. The chain combines TRBV29-1 with TRBJ1-2; D possibly corresponds to TRBD1 (5 bases). CDR1 and CDR2 (germline): SQVTM, ANQGSEA. The CDR3 extends over 13 amino acids. The V end lost 7 bases, the J end lost 7 bases, and 19 bases lay between the germline ends. The CDR3 DNA is TGCAGCGCTGGCCAGGGTACAGTAGGTGGCTACACCTTC. This encodes CSAGQGTVGGYTF.

This clonotype was seen more than once but under ten times. The gene calls are TRBV25-1 and TRBJ1-2; D might be TRBD1 (6 bases). The CDR3 totals 14 residues. Germline V CDR1 and CDR2: MGHDK, SYGVNS. V was clipped by 1 base and J by 8 bases, with 14 bases between them. The CDR3 DNA is TGTGCCAGCAGTGAATTGGGGGCAGGCTGGGGCTACACCTTC. Translating it yields CASSELGAGWGYTF.

This clonotype appeared a few times. V usage is TRBV4-3 and J usage is TRBJ2-4; D uncertain. The CDR3 spans 16 residues. V lost 0 bases, J lost 0 bases, and 9 bases lay in between. Germline CDR1 and CDR2: LGHNA and YSLEER. The CDR3, as DNA: TGCGCCAGCAGCCAAGACCGGATACTAGCCAAAAACATTCAGTACTTC. This encodes CASSQDRILAKNIQYF.

This clonotype appeared many times. The V call is TRBV10-2, the J call TRBJ1-5; the D is unclear. Trimming took 6 bases from V and 6 from J, leaving 9 bases between them. This CDR3 is built from 12 residues. Germline V gene lookup returns CDR1 WSHSY and CDR2 SAAADI. CDR3 coding DNA: TGCGCCAGCAGCAACTTGTTTCAGCCCCAGCATTTT. Translation gives CASSNLFQPQHF.

The chain links TRBV28 to TRBJ2-7; D is ambiguous. CDR3 size: 15 residues. The ends were cut back, 1 base at V and 6 bases at J, with 16 bases in the middle. Germline CDR1 is MDHEN and CDR2 is SYDVKM. In DNA, the CDR3 is TGTGCCAGCAGTTTATTGGTCGACGGAAAGGGCGAGCAGTACTTC. The encoded protein is CASSLLVDGKGEQYF.

This clonotype was recorded at least ten times. This chain links TRBV25-1 with TRBJ1-2; possible D gene TRBD1, 5 bases. This CDR3 comprises 12 residues. The V gene lost 4 bases and the J gene lost 5 bases, with 8 bases spanning the gap. Germline lookup yields CDR1 MGHDK and CDR2 SYGVNS. CDR3 sequence (DNA): TGTGCCAGCAGTGCGGCAGGGTATGGCTACACCTTC. Encoded protein: CASSAAGYGYTF.

The J gene is TRBJ2-5, the V gene TRBV20-1; D not certain. The CDR3 runs to 11 residues. Germline CDR1 reads DFQATT; CDR2 reads SNEGSKA (reference sequence). The V and J ends lost 8 bases and 2 bases respectively, with 9 bases between them. The CDR3 coding sequence is TGCAGTCCGCCGCAACAAGAGACCCAGTACTTC. Translating gives CSPPQQETQYF.

The chain uses TRBV7-9 and TRBJ2-7; maybe TRBD2 (5 bases). Germline CDR1 SEHNR, CDR2 FQNEAQ (reference sequence). Between the trimmed V and J ends, which lost 1 base and 5 bases, there was a span of 12 bases. This CDR3 comprises 14 residues. The CDR3 is CASSLDWNGNEQYF. The CDR3 region has the DNA TGTGCCAGCAGCTTAGATTGGAACGGGAACGAGCAGTACTTC. Full variable domain (rest looked up from reference TRBV7-9 and TRBJ2-7): DTGVSQNPRHKITKRGQNVTFRCDPISEHNRLYWYRQTLGQGPEFLTYFQNEAQLEKSRLLSDRFSAERPKGSFSTLEIQRTEQGDSAMYLCASSLDWNGNEQYFGPGTRLTVT.

This sequence joins TRBV4-1 and TRBJ1-3; tentatively, D is TRBD1 (5 bases). V dropped 2 bases and J dropped 0 bases, with 11 bases sitting between them. This CDR3 is 16 amino acids long. The V gene's germline CDR1 is MGHRA and CDR2 YSYEKL. In nucleotides, the CDR3 is TGCGCCAGCAGCCAATCGGACACGAGCTCTGGAAACACCATATATTTT. Protein sequence: CASSQSDTSSGNTIYF.

V usage is TRBV2 and J usage is TRBJ1-2; D unresolved. Germline-derived CDR1 and CDR2 are SNHLY and FYNNEI. V dropped 3 bases and J dropped 4 bases, with 18 bases sitting between them. CDR3 length: 16 residues. The CDR3 DNA is TGTGCCAGCAGTGATAGATTGGATTGGTTGGCCTATGGCTACACCTTC. As protein: CASSDRLDWLAYGYTF.

This clonotype was seen more than once but under ten times. This chain links TRBV14 with TRBJ2-2, with D perhaps matching TRBD1 or TRBD2 (5 bases each). The CDR3 extends over 18 amino acids. Trimming left V 6 bases short and J 5 bases short, with 25 bases between. Germline CDR1 is SGHDN and CDR2 is FVKESK. This chain's CDR3 is CASSRGRYRVAGTGELFF. The DNA for the CDR3 is TGTGCCAGCAGTCGGGGCCGATATAGGGTCGCTGGGACCGGGGAGCTGTTTTTT.

This clonotype was seen a few times. The V gene is TRBV6-5, the J gene TRBJ1-5; D may be TRBD1 (6 bases). Deletions cut 2 bases from V and 6 bases from J, with 14 bases between. There are 15 residues in the CDR3. Germline loops: CDR1 MNHEY, CDR2 SVGAGI. CDR3 amino acids: CASSYTIQGTQPQHF. In DNA, the CDR3 is TGTGCCAGCAGTTACACCATCCAGGGGACTCAGCCCCAGCATTTT.

The chain recombines TRBV7-2 with TRBJ1-4; perhaps TRBD1 as D (6 bases). Trimming took 5 bases from V and 7 from J, leaving 20 bases between them. The CDR3 has 16 amino acids. Germline V gene lookup returns CDR1 SGHTA and CDR2 FQGNSA. The CDR3 DNA is TGTGCCAGCAGCCAGCTGCCGGACAGTACAATTGAAAAACTGTTTTTT. Its translation: CASSQLPDSTIEKLFF.

Many counts were recorded for this clonotype. This chain connects TRBV19 to TRBJ1-5; 7 bases line up with TRBD1. Losses at the gene ends were 5 bases for V and 0 bases for J; bases not matched to a gene: 4. CDR3 length: 15 residues. Germline values: CDR1 LNHDA, CDR2 SQIVND (reference sequence). The CDR3 here is CASSLRDSSNQPQHF. Here the CDR3 DNA reads TGTGCCAGTAGTCTAAGGGACAGTAGCAATCAGCCCCAGCATTTT.

The rearrangement joins TRBV20-1 to TRBJ2-5, with D possibly TRBD2 on 6 matching bases. Trimming removed 3 bases from V and 2 bases from J, with 10 bases in between. The CDR3 is 13 amino acids. Germline CDR1 and CDR2: DFQATT and SNEGSKA (reference sequence). CDR3 in DNA: TGCAGTGCTAGTCGGACTACGCAAGAGACCCAGTACTTC. It yields the protein CSASRTTQETQYF.

This clonotype was observed a handful of times. The CDR3 loop reads CSARSGGLNTEAFF. Here the CDR3 DNA reads TGCAGTGCTAGGTCCGGGGGGCTGAACACTGAAGCTTTCTTT. The rearrangement joins TRBV20-1 to TRBJ1-1; TRBD1 is a possible D gene (6 bases). CDR1 and CDR2 (germline): DFQATT, SNEGSKA (reference sequence). Trimming left V 3 bases short and J 0 bases short, with 11 bases between. The length of the CDR3 is 14 residues.

This clonotype has a handful of counts. In nucleotides, the CDR3 is TGTGCCAGCAGTTTCGGGGGCCCAGCTGGAAACACCATATATTTT. It yields the protein CASSFGGPAGNTIYF. The chain links TRBV12-3 or TRBV12-4 to TRBJ1-3; D is perhaps TRBD1 (6 bases). Trimming left V 3 bases short and J 2 bases short, with 11 bases between. The CDR3 totals 15 residues.

In its sample, this clonotype was seen a few times. The chain couples TRBV7-8 to TRBJ1-5; no reliable D call. Looked up from germline, CDR1 is SGHVS and CDR2 is FQNEAQ. The CDR3 has 15 amino acids. Trimming left V 3 bases short and J 0 bases short, with 9 bases between. The CDR3 nucleotides read TGTGCCAGCAGCTTTTCTAGAATTAGCAATCAGCCCCAGCATTTT. It is translated as CASSFSRISNQPQHF.